These 20 T cell receptor beta chains were all obtained from the same sample, sequenced in a study of blood T cell repertoires in COVID-19. Some clones are missing from TCRdb's copy, which holds only in-frame ones; the method was immunoSEQ multiplex PCR. The sample lists some 100,000 clones; 88% were seen once. The source material was peripheral blood. These receptors were taken from an older woman with acute or convalescent COVID-19.

The chain joins TRBV5-4 to TRBJ2-5; perhaps TRBD2 as D (6 bases). The CDR3 has 15 amino acids. The germline V gene encodes CDR1 SGHNT and CDR2 YYREEE (reference sequence). V shed 4 bases and J shed 0 bases, with 13 bases lying between them. The CDR3 DNA reads TGTGCCAGCAGCACCCGACTAGGCAACCAAGAGACCCAGTACTTC. It codes for CASSTRLGNQETQYF.

The rearrangement links TRBV2 to TRBJ2-3; TRBD1 aligns across 7 bases. CDR1 is SNHLY, CDR2 FYNNEI, per germline. The V segment lost 10 bases and the J segment 0 bases; nucleotides outside the gene matches: 7. The CDR3 totals 14 residues. For the CDR3, the DNA is TGTGCCAACCAGGGGGTTACTAGCACAGATACGCAGTATTTT. As protein: CANQGVTSTDTQYF.

This clone was counted a single time. The chain has TRBV7-3 and TRBJ2-7; 11 bases are shared with TRBD2. Germline V gene sequence: CDR1 SGHTA, CDR2 FQGTGA. The ends lost 5 bases at V and 5 bases at J; junction bases unmatched: 8. The CDR3 has 15 amino acids. This chain's CDR3 is CASSPQLAGADEQYF. The CDR3 DNA follows: TGTGCCAGCAGCCCACAACTAGCGGGAGCCGACGAGCAGTACTTC.

The V call is TRBV4-1, the J call TRBJ2-1; 9 bases fit TRBD2. J was trimmed by 7 bases and V by 1 base; bases with no gene match: 8. Germline V gene sequence: CDR1 MGHRA, CDR2 YSYEKL. This CDR3 comprises 16 residues. The CDR3 loop is CASSQGGSGRFNEQFF. CDR3 nucleotide sequence: TGCGCCAGCAGCCAAGGTGGTAGCGGGAGATTTAATGAGCAGTTCTTC.

V usage is TRBV28 and J usage is TRBJ2-2, with D possibly being TRBD2 (5 bases). The germline V gene has CDR1 MDHEN and CDR2 SYDVKM. Trimming cost V 5 bases and J 4 bases, with 8 bases left between them. The CDR3 contains 13 residues. CDR3 coding DNA: TGTGCCAGCAGTAAAACTAGCACCGGGGAGCTGTTTTTT. This codes for CASSKTSTGELFF.

V usage is TRBV5-1 and J usage is TRBJ2-7; the match to TRBD2 covers 13 bases. The CDR3 is 16 residues long. With V trimmed by 0 bases and J by 1 base, 1 base remained unmatched. Looked up from germline, CDR1 is SGHRS and CDR2 is YFSETQ. CDR3 region: CASSLGTSGSSYEQYF. The DNA for the CDR3 is TGCGCCAGCAGCTTGGGGACTAGCGGGAGTTCCTACGAGCAGTACTTC.

The gene calls are TRBV18 and TRBJ1-6, with 7 bases lining up with TRBD1. Germline values: CDR1 KGHSH, CDR2 LQKENI. The CDR3 is 16 residues long. The J segment lost 7 bases and the V segment lost 0 bases, leaving 6 bases of the junction unmatched. CDR3 nucleotides: TGTGCCAGCTCACCACCGAGTACAGGGGTGAATTCACCCCTCCACTTT. This codes for CASSPPSTGVNSPLHF.

V and J are TRBV7-9 and TRBJ1-2; D remains unclear. V dropped 1 base and J dropped 2 bases, with 5 bases sitting between them. Germline CDR1 is SEHNR and CDR2 is FQNEAQ (reference sequence). CDR3 size: 13 residues. The CDR3 region has the DNA TGTGCCAGCAGCTTAGTCGGGAACTATGGCTACACCTTC. Translated: CASSLVGNYGYTF. Full variable domain (remainder filled in from reference TRBV7-9 and TRBJ1-2): DTGVSQNPRHKITKRGQNVTFRCDPISEHNRLYWYRQTLGQGPEFLTYFQNEAQLEKSRLLSDRFSAERPKGSFSTLEIQRTEQGDSAMYLCASSLVGNYGYTFGSGTRLTVV.

The chain is built from TRBV4-1 and TRBJ2-5; 12 nucleotides match TRBD2. Germline CDR1 and CDR2: MGHRA and YSYEKL. V shed 5 bases, J shed 6 bases, and the junction held 7 bases outside the gene matches. The CDR3 extends over 15 amino acids. CDR3 coding DNA: TGCGCCAGCAGCGCGACTAGCGGGAGAATAAAGACCCAGTACTTC. Its translation is CASSATSGRIKTQYF.

The CDR3 region is CASSDLQHPTDTQYF. CDR3 nucleotide sequence: TGTGCCAGCAGTGATCTCCAACATCCTACAGATACGCAGTATTTT. The chain is built from TRBV6-1 and TRBJ2-3; D is unclear. CDR3 size: 15 residues. Trimming took off 3 bases at V and 3 bases at J, with 13 bases between the two ends. Germline V lookup: CDR1 MNHNS, CDR2 SASEGT.

The chain couples TRBV7-3 to TRBJ1-4, with TRBD1 identical over 7 bases. The length of the CDR3 is 13 residues. Germline-derived CDR1 and CDR2 are SGHTA and FQGTGA. J was trimmed by 11 bases and V by 0 bases; bases with no gene match: 3. The chain's CDR3 is CASSLTKQGKLFF. DNA of the CDR3: TGTGCCAGCAGCTTAACGAAACAGGGGAAACTGTTTTTT.

The chain is built from TRBV30 and TRBJ2-5, with 7 bases that match TRBD1. CDR1 and CDR2 (germline): GTSNPN, SVGIG (reference sequence). V was clipped by 3 bases and J by 1 base; unmatched bases: 8. The CDR3 covers 15 residues. Here the CDR3 DNA reads TGTGCCTGGAGCCCTCCGACAGGGCTCCAAGAGACCCAGTACTTC. Its protein product is CAWSPPTGLQETQYF. Based on the CDR3 plus reference TRBV30 and TRBJ2-5, the full variable domain is SQTIHQWPATLVQPVGSPLSLECTVEGTSNPNLYWYRQAAGRGLQLLFYSVGIGQISSEVPQNLSASRPQDRQFILSSKKLLLSDSGFYLCAWSPPTGLQETQYFGPGTRLLVL.

The chain is built from TRBV5-1 and TRBJ2-4; tentative D call: TRBD1 (6 bases). This CDR3 contains 13 residues. Trimming removed 4 bases at V and 7 bases at J, with 12 bases between. The germline V gene encodes CDR1 SGHRS and CDR2 YFSETQ. In nucleotides, the CDR3 is TGCGCCAGCAGCCCCCCCGGACAGAACATTCAGTACTTC. Translated: CASSPPGQNIQYF.

The V gene is TRBV27, the J gene TRBJ2-2, with 7 bases that match TRBD2. Trimming at V came to 2 bases and at J to 6 bases, leaving 6 bases not matched to a gene. The V gene's germline CDR1 is MNHEY and CDR2 SMNVEV (reference sequence). The CDR3 consists of 15 residues. CDR3 nucleotide sequence: TGTGCCAGCAGTTTAAGGCGGGAGAAGGCCGGGGAGCTGTTTTTT. This codes for CASSLRREKAGELFF.

The chain is built from TRBV19 and TRBJ2-1; perhaps TRBD1 as D (5 bases). The CDR3 sequence is 16 residues long. The V and J ends lost 6 bases and 4 bases respectively, with 19 bases between them. The V gene's germline CDR1 is LNHDA and CDR2 SQIVND (reference sequence). The CDR3 protein is CASRSPTARRYNEQFF. CDR3 sequence (DNA): TGTGCCAGTAGATCGCCGACAGCGCGTCGTTACAATGAGCAGTTCTTC.

V is TRBV10-3 and J is TRBJ2-7, with 8 nucleotides matching TRBD2. With 11 bases clipped from V and 2 bases from J, the junction kept 8 bases outside the gene matches. This CDR3 region has 13 residues. CDR1 and CDR2 from the germline V gene are ENHRY and SYGVKD. The CDR3 loop reads CAAHRGGTYEQYF. The CDR3 nucleotides read TGTGCCGCCCACCGGGGGGGCACCTACGAGCAGTACTTC.

A few counts support this clone. The chain recombines TRBV3-1 (or the pseudogene TRBV3-2) with TRBJ1-2; 7 nucleotides agree with TRBD1. Trimming cost V 4 bases and J 4 bases; bases outside gene matches: 12. Germline CDR1 is LGHDT and CDR2 is YNNKEL (reference sequence). The CDR3 is 16 residues long. In nucleotides, the CDR3 is TGTGCCAGCAGCCGAGGGGGCCCAGGTTTCCTCTATGGCTACACCTTC. Encoded protein: CASSRGGPGFLYGYTF.

The chain joins TRBV2 to TRBJ2-1; no reliable D call. Germline assignment: CDR1 SNHLY and CDR2 FYNNEI. Trimming cost V 2 bases and J 0 bases, with 5 bases left between them. The CDR3 has 14 residues. CDR3 residues: CASSESSSYNEQFF. Here the CDR3 DNA reads TGTGCCAGCAGTGAATCTAGCTCCTACAATGAGCAGTTCTTC. The whole variable domain, filled in from reference TRBV2 and TRBJ2-1, reads EPEVTQTPSHQVTQMGQEVILRCVPISNHLYFYWYRQILGQKVEFLVSFYNNEISEKSEIFDDQFSVERPDGSNFTLKIRSTKLEDSAMYFCASSESSSYNEQFFGPGTRLTVL.

V is TRBV6-1 and J is TRBJ2-7; unclear D gene. From germline, CDR1 is MNHNS and CDR2 SASEGT. There are 11 residues in the CDR3. The V end was cut by 2 bases, the J end by 5 bases, with 4 bases between. This CDR3 reads CASSEIDEQYF. The CDR3 region has the DNA TGTGCCAGCAGTGAAATAGACGAGCAGTACTTC.

The chain joins TRBV11-3 to TRBJ2-3, with 7 bases aligning to TRBD2. With V trimmed by 1 base and J by 1 base, 2 bases remained unmatched. CDR3 size: 15 residues. Germline assignment: CDR1 SGHNT and CDR2 YENEEA. This CDR3 reads CASSLGGRGTDTQYF. CDR3 DNA sequence: TGTGCCAGCAGCTTAGGCGGGAGAGGCACAGATACGCAGTATTTT.